These 26 T cell receptor beta chains share one sample of origin, sequenced in a study of vaccination effects on CD4 cells after COVID-19. For these receptors, no antigen is known. Assay used: immunoSEQ multiplex PCR; TCRdb lists only in-frame clones, some missing. The table lists 20,000 to 25,000 clones, about 68% of them singletons, with roughly a fifth in the top ten. CD4+ T cells specific for antigen were expanded with viral peptide pools by the ViraFEST assay before sequencing. CD4+ T cell isolation took place after about 11 days of culture. Nucleocapsid antibodies were negative in the vaccine recipients, who had never had SARS-CoV-2 infection. The sequenced sample was CD4+ T cells from PBMCs cultured with HCoV-NL63 spike peptides, obtained before COVID-19 vaccination. These receptors were collected from a human donor who received a COVID-19 vaccine.

The chain uses TRBV5-1 and TRBJ1-4; D unresolved. With 5 bases removed from V and 2 bases from J, the gap between germline ends came to 16 bases. The CDR3 has 16 amino acids. CDR1 SGHRS and CDR2 YFSETQ come from the germline V gene. The CDR3 spells CASSPTWRETNEKLFF. The CDR3 DNA is TGCGCCAGCAGTCCCACCTGGAGGGAGACTAATGAAAAACTGTTTTTT.

This chain connects TRBV2 to TRBJ1-4, with 8 bases lining up with TRBD1. This CDR3 spans 14 amino acids. V lost 5 bases and J lost 4; bases outside the gene matches: 3. Germline V gene data show CDR1 as SNHLY and CDR2 as FYNNEI. This CDR3 is CASSWTGNNEKLFF. CDR3 nucleotides: TGTGCCAGCAGTTGGACAGGGAATAATGAAAAACTGTTTTTT. Looking up the rest from reference TRBV2 and TRBJ1-4 gives the full variable domain: EPEVTQTPSHQVTQMGQEVILRCVPISNHLYFYWYRQILGQKVEFLVSFYNNEISEKSEIFDDQFSVERPDGSNFTLKIRSTKLEDSAMYFCASSWTGNNEKLFFGSGTQLSVL.

This clone was counted only a few times. The chain uses TRBV11-1 and TRBJ1-6; 9 bases fit TRBD1. The junction had 8 bases not matched to a gene; V was cut back by 4 bases and J by 7 bases. The CDR3 totals 16 residues. CDR1 is SGHAT and CDR2 is FQDESV in the germline V gene (reference sequence). The CDR3 region is CASSSRGGQGNSPLHF. The CDR3 DNA follows: TGTGCCAGCAGCTCAAGGGGCGGACAGGGGAATTCACCCCTCCACTTT.

The chain carries TRBV9 and TRBJ2-2; TRBD2 matches 9 bases. Germline CDR1 is SGDLS and CDR2 is YYNGEE. CDR3 length: 15 residues. After removal of 3 bases from V and 1 base from J, the junction contained 1 base not matched to a gene. The CDR3 spells CASSATSGNTGELFF. CDR3 nucleotide sequence: TGTGCCAGCAGCGCGACTAGCGGGAACACCGGGGAGCTGTTTTTT.

The gene calls are TRBV29-1 and TRBJ2-3; 9 nucleotides line up with TRBD1. There are 14 residues in the CDR3. Per germline, CDR1 SQVTM and CDR2 ANQGSEA. With 6 bases clipped from V and 2 bases from J, the junction kept 6 bases outside the gene matches. The CDR3 sequence: CSVLTQGATDTQYF. In nucleotides, the CDR3 is TGCAGCGTACTTACACAGGGGGCCACAGATACGCAGTATTTT.

V gene TRBV7-9 combines with J gene TRBJ1-5; the match to TRBD1 covers 8 bases. Per germline, CDR1 SEHNR and CDR2 FQNEAQ (reference sequence). V was clipped by 6 bases and J by 8 bases; unmatched bases: 12. CDR3 length: 15 residues. The CDR3 bases are TGTGCCAGCAGAGCCGGGACAGGCCAGCTGGAGCCCCAGCATTTT. It specifies CASRAGTGQLEPQHF.

The chain uses TRBV19 and TRBJ2-4; the D is unclear. CDR3 length: 17 amino acids. CDR1 and CDR2 (germline): LNHDA, SQIVND (reference sequence). The V gene lost 5 bases and the J gene lost 5 bases, with 22 bases spanning the gap. In DNA, the CDR3 is TGTGCCAGTAGTCCTATTGACAAAACCGTTGGGGAAAACATTCAGTACTTC. Residues: CASSPIDKTVGENIQYF.

The chain joins TRBV24-1 to TRBJ2-7, with D perhaps matching TRBD1 (5 bases). The CDR3 length is 13 residues. Trimming removed 0 bases from V and 8 bases from J, with 10 bases in between. Germline V gives CDR1 KGHDR, CDR2 SFDVKD. The CDR3 region is CATSDLQGRKQYF. CDR3 in DNA: TGTGCCACCAGTGATTTGCAGGGTCGAAAGCAGTACTTC.

V is TRBV6-6 and J is TRBJ2-1; D unclear. The V gene lost 4 bases and the J gene lost 9 bases, with 10 bases spanning the gap. The CDR3 runs to 12 residues. Germline loops: CDR1 MNHNY, CDR2 SVGAGI (reference sequence). The CDR3 sequence: CASSLRQREQFF. Here the CDR3 DNA reads TGTGCCAGCAGTTTAAGGCAGCGTGAGCAGTTCTTC.

The chain links TRBV10-3 to TRBJ2-2; 7 bases are a match to TRBD2. V gave up 11 bases and J gave up 0 bases; unmatched junction bases: 9. CDR1 is ENHRY and CDR2 is SYGVKD in the germline V gene. The CDR3 runs to 15 residues. The CDR3 sequence is CACCGLAANTGELFF. The CDR3 coding sequence is TGTGCCTGTTGCGGGCTAGCGGCGAACACCGGGGAGCTGTTTTTT.

This clone was picked up a small number of times. V gene TRBV7-8 combines with J gene TRBJ2-7; perhaps D is TRBD1 or TRBD2 (5 bases each). The CDR3 extends over 14 amino acids. In germline, CDR1 is SGHVS, CDR2 FQNEAQ. V gave up 5 bases and J gave up 3 bases, with 14 bases separating them. The chain's CDR3 is CASSQPGTDYEQYF. The DNA of the CDR3 is TGTGCCAGCAGCCAGCCTGGGACCGACTACGAGCAGTACTTC.

The DNA of the CDR3 is TGTGCCAGCAGTACGCTACTTGGGGACGTTGAAGCTTTCTTT. Protein product: CASSTLLGDVEAFF. The chain recombines TRBV6-5 with TRBJ1-1; D possibly corresponds to TRBD1 (5 bases). Trimming took 5 bases from V and 7 from J, leaving 17 bases between them. The V gene's germline CDR1 is MNHEY and CDR2 SVGAGI. This CDR3 is 14 amino acids long.

The V and J genes are TRBV29-1 and TRBJ2-1; TRBD2 matches at 13 bases. The V gene's germline CDR1 is SQVTM and CDR2 ANQGSEA. V dropped 7 bases and J dropped 9; count of bases not matched to a gene: 3. CDR3 length equals 12 residues. As DNA, the CDR3 is TGCAGCGCACTAGCGGGGGGGAGTGAGCAGTTCTTC. Translated: CSALAGGSEQFF.

The V and J genes are TRBV25-1 and TRBJ2-2; tentatively, D is TRBD2 (6 bases). The CDR3 sequence is 13 residues long. V was clipped by 4 bases and J by 4 bases, with 7 bases between them. The V gene's germline CDR1 is MGHDK and CDR2 SYGVNS. The DNA of the CDR3 is TGTGCCAGCAGTGGGACTACCACCGGGGAGCTGTTTTTT. It translates to CASSGTTTGELFF.

The chain carries TRBV11-2 and TRBJ2-1, with 11 bases identical to TRBD1. CDR1 and CDR2 from the germline V gene are SGHAT and FQNNGV. Losses at the gene ends were 1 base for V and 9 bases for J; bases not matched to a gene: 8. CDR3 length equals 16 residues. CDR3 region: CASSLVPPGQGGEQFF. The CDR3 DNA sequence: TGTGCCAGCAGCTTAGTTCCCCCGGGACAGGGGGGTGAGCAGTTCTTC.

This chain joins TRBV19 and TRBJ1-5, with D uncertain. This CDR3 is 12 amino acids long. From germline, CDR1 is LNHDA and CDR2 SQIVND (reference sequence). Trimming cost V 3 bases and J 1 base, with 1 base left between them. The CDR3 here is CASSMSNQPQHF. CDR3 DNA sequence: TGTGCCAGTAGTATGAGCAATCAGCCCCAGCATTTT.

The chain uses TRBV3-1 (or the pseudogene TRBV3-2) and TRBJ2-5, with a weak D call TRBD1 (6 bases). CDR1 is LGHDT and CDR2 is YNNKEL in the germline V gene (reference sequence). The CDR3 loop spans 14 amino acids. Trimming stripped 5 bases from V and 0 bases from J, with 10 bases between. The chain's CDR3 is CASSWTDNQETQYF. The CDR3 coding sequence is TGTGCCAGCAGCTGGACAGACAACCAAGAGACCCAGTACTTC.

This clone appeared once. The V and J genes are TRBV28 and TRBJ2-7; TRBD2 is a possible D gene (6 bases). V lost 8 bases and J lost 1, with 15 bases in between. The CDR3 contains 14 residues. Germline CDR1 and CDR2: MDHEN and SYDVKM. CDR3 coding DNA: TGTGCCAGCGGCCTGGGGGGTAGATCCTACGAGCAGTACTTC. Residues: CASGLGGRSYEQYF.

This clone was picked up a small number of times. The chain carries TRBV6-2 or TRBV6-3 and TRBJ1-5; D is unclear. CDR3 length equals 13 residues. The germline CDR1 and CDR2 sequences are MNHEY and SVGEGT. Trimming cost V 2 bases and J 3 bases, with 5 bases left between them. The CDR3 sequence: CASSYRDNQPQHF. The CDR3 DNA reads TGTGCCAGCAGTTACAGGGACAATCAGCCCCAGCATTTT.

V usage is TRBV6-2 or TRBV6-3 and J usage is TRBJ1-3, with D unresolved. CDR1 is MNHEY, CDR2 SVGEGT, per germline. V lost 5 bases to trimming and J lost 0 bases, with 8 bases between them. This CDR3 spans 14 amino acids. The CDR3 here is CASSENSSGNTIYF. The CDR3 nucleotides read TGTGCCAGCAGTGAGAACAGCTCTGGAAACACCATATATTTT.

The rearrangement joins TRBV6-1 to TRBJ1-2, with TRBD1 identical over 9 bases. The J segment lost 8 bases and the V segment lost 5 bases, leaving 15 bases of the junction unmatched. This CDR3 is 16 amino acids long. Germline V gives CDR1 MNHNS, CDR2 SASEGT. The CDR3 protein is CASSQETGTGQRGYTF. The CDR3 nucleotides read TGTGCCAGCAGTCAAGAAACCGGGACAGGGCAACGGGGCTACACCTTC.

There are a few counts of this clone. The chain has TRBV27 and TRBJ1-1; D gene unclear. The CDR3 has 13 residues. Germline-derived CDR1 and CDR2 are MNHEY and SMNVEV (reference sequence). With 3 bases removed from V and 1 base from J, the gap between germline ends came to 6 bases. CDR3 coding DNA: TGTGCCAGCAGTTTTCGGGCGAACACTGAAGCTTTCTTT. Amino acids: CASSFRANTEAFF.

The J gene is TRBJ1-5, the V gene TRBV6-5; no firm D call. The germline CDR1 and CDR2 sequences are MNHEY and SVGAGI. V gave up 7 bases and J gave up 6 bases, with 19 bases separating them. CDR3 length equals 15 residues. The CDR3 region has the DNA TGTGCCAGCACCGAGGTGGGCAGGAGGAGTCAGCCCCAGCATTTT. Its translation: CASTEVGRRSQPQHF.

The chain carries TRBV11-2 and TRBJ2-2; TRBD2 aligns across 11 bases. This CDR3 spans 15 amino acids. V shed 3 bases and J 4 bases; nucleotides not matched to a gene: 1. The V gene's germline CDR1 is SGHAT and CDR2 FQNNGV. CDR3 DNA sequence: TGTGCCAGCAGCTTCCTAGCGGGGGGCACCGGGGAGCTGTTTTTT. It yields the protein CASSFLAGGTGELFF.

The chain links TRBV5-8 to TRBJ2-3; D is perhaps TRBD1 (5 bases). The germline CDR1 and CDR2 sequences are SGHTS and YDEGEE. Trimming stripped 2 bases from V and 7 bases from J, with 8 bases between. The CDR3 is made up of 12 amino acids. Written as DNA, the CDR3 is TGTGCCAGCAGCTTAAGGGGCTATACGCAGTATTTT. Translated, it gives CASSLRGYTQYF.

The chain uses TRBV5-1 and TRBJ2-2; D is tentatively TRBD1 or TRBD2 (5 bases each). In germline, CDR1 is SGHRS, CDR2 YFSETQ. V lost 0 bases and J lost 1, with 10 bases in between. The CDR3 spans 16 residues. CDR3 sequence (DNA): TGCGCCAGCAGCTTGGCCGGGGCCGGGAACACCGGGGAGCTGTTTTTT. This encodes CASSLAGAGNTGELFF. The full variable domain, its missing parts supplied by reference TRBV5-1 and TRBJ2-2, is KAGVTQTPRYLIKTRGQQVTLSCSPISGHRSVSWYQQTPGQGLQFLFEYFSETQRNKGNFPGRFSGRQFSNSRSEMNVSTLELGDSALYLCASSLAGAGNTGELFFGEGSRLTVL.